The clone carrying this TCR beta chain was counted a few times. The germline gene is not matched at one end of the junction; a read error may be the cause. The data originate from a study of T cells after yellow fever vaccination. Germline CDR1 reads SEHNR; CDR2 reads FQNEAQ (reference sequence). CDR3 size: 12 residues. Using its own MiXCR run on the 5' RACE reads, TCRdb lists one record per CDR3 protein. The sample holds some 320,000 distinct CDR3 sequences; 8.5% to 10% are singletons and the top ten take more than 15%. This chain connects TRBV7-9 to TRBJ1-4; no reliable D call. The source of this sequence is a man younger than 35 who received the YFV17D yellow fever vaccine. The source material was PBMCs, sampled on the day of the first yellow fever vaccination. The CDR3 sequence: CASSPVGKFSHF. The CDR3 bases are TGTGCCAGCAGCCCTGTGGGGAAATTCTCTCATTTT.